The 2 T cell receptor beta chains reported below all come from one sample, sequenced in a study of T cells in Graves' hyperthyroidism and ophthalmopathy. TCR beta CDR3 sequences were amplified from RNA transcripts. First-round RT-PCR with HTBI primers amplified the TCR CDR3 region. TCRdb passed the multiplex PCR reads through MiXCR, listing each CDR3 protein once. This table holds around 420,000 distinct CDR3 sequences, around 16% found once. The sequencing input was blood. The receptors come from a woman younger than 35 with Graves' hyperthyroidism.

Ten or more counts support this clonotype. The CDR3 DNA reads as TGTGCCAGCAGTTTATTGGCAGGTAACTATGAGCAGTTCTTC. Translating gives CASSLLAGNYEQFF. The chain is built from TRBV28 and TRBJ2-1, with D uncertain. V was shortened by 1 base and J by 8 bases, with 12 bases between the two germline ends. CDR1 and CDR2 from the germline V gene are MDHEN and SYDVKM. The CDR3 sequence is 14 residues long.

This clonotype was seen a few times. The rearrangement joins TRBV7-8 to TRBJ2-5, with TRBD2 identical over 12 bases. Germline loops: CDR1 SGHVS, CDR2 FQNEAQ. The V gene end was trimmed by 5 bases and the J gene end by 5 bases; junction bases not matched to a gene: 12. The CDR3 is 17 amino acids. Here the CDR3 DNA reads TGTGCCAGCAGCCTCACTAGCGGGAGGTCCGGGGTGGAGACCCAGTACTTC. It codes for CASSLTSGRSGVETQYF.